This T cell receptor (beta chain) is from a study of T cell changes during pregnancy in multiple sclerosis (dated by TCRdb to between 2018 and 2020). About the investigation overall: Changes in the T cell repertoire over the course of pregnancy were examined in this study in women with multiple sclerosis.

Measured from the cysteine to the phenylalanine, the CDR3 is 16 residues long. Left in the record is the CDR3 DNA by itself, 48 bases read in frame from the first base. The germline V gene supplies CDR1 SGHDN and CDR2 FVKESK. At the junction V is shortened by 2 bases and J by 6 bases; bases outside the gene matches: 10. The library was produced with the immunoSEQ multiplex PCR assay. As stored in TCRdb, this immuneACCESS dataset retains in-frame rearrangements with V and J assigned. A fraction of the clones does not appear; measured against another copy, unresolved V genes explain less than half of the discrepancy, and the remainder lacks a known reason. The sample has approximately 79,000 clones on record, around 93% of them singletons. The ten most abundant clones make up about 0.72% of the sample. On this clone: The antigen it binds to is not known. Base qualities are not recorded, but no much larger clone differs from it by a single base.

The V and J segments used are TRBV14 and TRBJ2-7; the junction holds 10 bases that match TRBD1. The sequence came from a female donor in good health, enrolled as a control in a pregnancy study. Sequenced material: peripheral blood, taken in the second trimester of pregnancy. The sequenced DNA: TGTGCCAGCAGCCAATTTGGACAGGGGGAACTTGGCGAGCAGTACTTC. This codes for CASSQFGQGELGEQYF. With the portions outside the CDR3 filled from the reference TRBV14 and TRBJ2-7 genes, the complete variable region becomes EAGVTQFPSHSVIEKGQTVTLRCDPISGHDNLYWYRRVMGKEIKFLLHFVKESKQDESGMPNNRFLAERTGGTYSTLKVQPAELEDSGVYFCASSQFGQGELGEQYFGPGTRLTVT.